The rows below give T cell receptor beta chains drawn from one sample of a study of CD8 T cells in Susac syndrome. TCRdb itself ran the immunoSEQ multiplex PCR reads through MiXCR, one entry per CDR3 protein. The sample yields roughly 120,000 distinct CDR3 sequences, 85% to 95% seen once. Sequenced: CD4+ T cells from PBMCs. The receptors come from a human donor with multiple sclerosis. CDR3s include the opening cysteine and the closing phenylalanine or tryptophan. D genes are given only for firm matches. Size tells how often a clone was seen (once, few, many) or the class of an expanded clone, and some rows leave it out.

j_gene: TRBJ2-4; d_gene: -; abundance: -; v_gene: TRBV5-1; CDR3nt: TGCGCCAGCAGCTCACGTCCCGGGACTCATACCTTAGCCAAAAACATTCAGTACTTC; CDR3aa: CASSSRPGTHTLAKNIQYF
j_gene: TRBJ1-2; d_gene: -; abundance: few; v_gene: TRBV7-9; CDR3nt: TGTGCCAGCAGCTTGGGGGAGTATGGCTACACCTTC; CDR3aa: CASSLGEYGYTF
j_gene: TRBJ1-1; d_gene: -; abundance: -; v_gene: TRBV2; CDR3nt: TGTGCCAGCAGTGACAGGGAAGGGGTGTACACTGAAGCTTTCTTT; CDR3aa: CASSDREGVYTEAFF
j_gene: TRBJ1-5; d_gene: -; abundance: -; v_gene: TRBV20-1; CDR3nt: TGCAGTGCTAGGGATAAGCTAAATCAGCCCCAGCATTTT; CDR3aa: CSARDKLNQPQHF
j_gene: TRBJ1-1; d_gene: TRBD1; abundance: -; v_gene: TRBV19; CDR3nt: TGTGCCAGTAGTACCACAGGGGGTAGAACTGAAGCTTTCTTT; CDR3aa: CASSTTGGRTEAFF
j_gene: TRBJ2-1; d_gene: -; abundance: -; v_gene: TRBV12-3/TRBV12-4; CDR3nt: TGTGCCAGCAGTTTAGCGGGGGACTACAATGAGCAGTTCTTC; CDR3aa: CASSLAGDYNEQFF
j_gene: TRBJ2-7; d_gene: -; abundance: -; v_gene: TRBV2; CDR3nt: TGTGCCAGCAACTTAGGGGGTGTGATGGAGCAGTACTTC; CDR3aa: CASNLGGVMEQYF
j_gene: TRBJ2-1; d_gene: TRBD1; abundance: -; v_gene: TRBV11-3; CDR3nt: TGTGCCAGCAGCTTAGTCGGGACAGCGGATGAGCAGTTCTTC; CDR3aa: CASSLVGTADEQFF
j_gene: TRBJ2-3; d_gene: -; abundance: -; v_gene: TRBV3-1; CDR3nt: TGTGCCAGCAGCCAAGTAGATACGCAGTATTTT; CDR3aa: CASSQVDTQYF
j_gene: TRBJ1-1; d_gene: -; abundance: -; v_gene: TRBV30; CDR3nt: TGTGCCTGGAGATGGGCACAGGCCGATATGAACACTGAAGCTTTCTTT; CDR3aa: CAWRWAQADMNTEAFF
j_gene: TRBJ1-2; d_gene: -; abundance: few; v_gene: TRBV20-1; CDR3nt: TGCAGTGCTAGACGCGACAGTAACTATGGCTACACCTTC; CDR3aa: CSARRDSNYGYTF
j_gene: TRBJ2-4; d_gene: -; abundance: -; v_gene: TRBV4-1; CDR3nt: TGCGCCAGCAGCCAAACCACAGCACCTTTAGCCAAAAACATTCAGTACTTC; CDR3aa: CASSQTTAPLAKNIQYF
j_gene: TRBJ1-5; d_gene: -; abundance: -; v_gene: TRBV6-2/TRBV6-3; CDR3nt: TGTGCCAGCAGCTACCATAAGGTCCAGCATTTT; CDR3aa: CASSYHKVQHF
j_gene: TRBJ1-5; d_gene: -; abundance: once; v_gene: TRBV20-1; CDR3nt: TGCAGTGCTAGAGATCTCAGGGCGGAACAGCCCCAGCATTTT; CDR3aa: CSARDLRAEQPQHF
j_gene: TRBJ2-5; d_gene: -; abundance: -; v_gene: TRBV5-1; CDR3nt: TGCGCCAGCAGCTTGGAAAGAGCGATTGCGGAGACCCAGTACTTC; CDR3aa: CASSLERAIAETQYF
j_gene: TRBJ2-7; d_gene: -; abundance: -; v_gene: TRBV5-1; CDR3nt: TGCGCCAGCAGCTTCGAGGGCTACGAGCAGTACTTC; CDR3aa: CASSFEGYEQYF
j_gene: TRBJ2-3; d_gene: -; abundance: -; v_gene: TRBV6-2/TRBV6-3; CDR3nt: TGTGCCAGTAAGTTAGGCCCTACTAGGAGGGGAGATTTT; CDR3aa: CASKLGPTRRGDF
j_gene: TRBJ1-5; d_gene: TRBD1; abundance: -; v_gene: TRBV6-5; CDR3nt: TGTGCCAGCAGGGAGACAGGGGCCAATCAGCCCCAGCATTTT; CDR3aa: CASRETGANQPQHF
j_gene: TRBJ1-2; d_gene: -; abundance: -; v_gene: TRBV4-1; CDR3nt: TGCGCCAGCAGCCAAGCATCTTTAGCACAGGGAAGGAACAACGGCTACACCTTC; CDR3aa: CASSQASLAQGRNNGYTF
j_gene: TRBJ1-1; d_gene: -; abundance: -; v_gene: TRBV7-9; CDR3nt: TGTGCCAGCAGCTTTGACCCGAACACTGAAGCTTTCTTT; CDR3aa: CASSFDPNTEAFF
j_gene: TRBJ2-2; d_gene: TRBD2; abundance: -; v_gene: TRBV14; CDR3nt: TGTGCCAGCAGCCGACTGAGCGGGGGTAATACCGGGGAGCTGTTTTTT; CDR3aa: CASSRLSGGNTGELFF
j_gene: TRBJ2-3; d_gene: TRBD1; abundance: -; v_gene: TRBV3-1; CDR3nt: TGTGCCAGCAGCCAAGGACAGGGGCCACGCACAGATACGCAGTATTTT; CDR3aa: CASSQGQGPRTDTQYF
j_gene: TRBJ1-1; d_gene: -; abundance: -; v_gene: TRBV4-1; CDR3nt: TGCGCCAGCAGCCAAGCGGGAAGAGCTTTCTTT; CDR3aa: CASSQAGRAFF
j_gene: TRBJ2-3; d_gene: -; abundance: -; v_gene: TRBV29-1; CDR3nt: TGCAGCGCCCGAGGGGGGACCCCGCCGGGAGATACGCAGTATTTT; CDR3aa: CSARGGTPPGDTQYF
j_gene: TRBJ1-1; d_gene: -; abundance: -; v_gene: TRBV30; CDR3nt: TGTGCCTGGAGTGTTAAGGGGGTTGGAAACAAAGCTTTCTTT; CDR3aa: CAWSVKGVGNKAFF
j_gene: TRBJ1-6; d_gene: -; abundance: -; v_gene: TRBV7-2; CDR3nt: TGTGCCAGCAGCCTAAACAGGAATTCACCCCTCCACTTT; CDR3aa: CASSLNRNSPLHF
j_gene: TRBJ2-1; d_gene: TRBD2; abundance: -; v_gene: TRBV20-1; CDR3nt: TGCAGTTTGAATCCTGGACTAGCGTATTACAATGAGCAGTTCTTC; CDR3aa: CSLNPGLAYYNEQFF
j_gene: TRBJ1-1; d_gene: TRBD1; abundance: once; v_gene: TRBV20-1; CDR3nt: TGCAGTGCGACAGGGCTGACCACTGAAGCTTTCTTT; CDR3aa: CSATGLTTEAFF
j_gene: TRBJ1-1; d_gene: TRBD1; abundance: -; v_gene: TRBV20-1; CDR3nt: TGCAGTGCCACAGACAGGGGCGGCACTGAAGCTTTCTTT; CDR3aa: CSATDRGGTEAFF
j_gene: TRBJ1-5; d_gene: -; abundance: -; v_gene: TRBV18; CDR3nt: TGTGCCAGCTCACCGGACAGTCGTAATCAGCCCCAGCATTTT; CDR3aa: CASSPDSRNQPQHF
j_gene: TRBJ2-6; d_gene: -; abundance: -; v_gene: TRBV6-1; CDR3nt: TGTGCCAGCACGGGAGCTCGGGGGGCCAACGTCCTGACTTTC; CDR3aa: CASTGARGANVLTF
j_gene: TRBJ1-2; d_gene: TRBD1; abundance: -; v_gene: TRBV7-9; CDR3nt: TGTGCCAGCAGCCAGGGGGTGAGGGGGGAAGGCTATGGCTACACCTTC; CDR3aa: CASSQGVRGEGYGYTF
j_gene: TRBJ1-1; d_gene: TRBD1; abundance: few; v_gene: TRBV2; CDR3nt: TGTGCCAGCAGTGGACAGGGCGGGGGAAGCACTGAAGCTTTCTTT; CDR3aa: CASSGQGGGSTEAFF
j_gene: TRBJ1-1; d_gene: TRBD1; abundance: -; v_gene: TRBV10-3; CDR3nt: TGTGCCATACAGGGGGGGTCGGAGAACACTGAAGCTTTCTTT; CDR3aa: CAIQGGSENTEAFF
j_gene: TRBJ1-4; d_gene: -; abundance: -; v_gene: TRBV28; CDR3nt: TGTGCCAGCAGCCACCCTACTTTTAATGAAAAACTGTTTTTT; CDR3aa: CASSHPTFNEKLFF
j_gene: TRBJ1-2; d_gene: -; abundance: -; v_gene: TRBV7-8; CDR3nt: TGTGCCAGCAGCTTAGGTCACAGAAACTATGGCTACACCTTC; CDR3aa: CASSLGHRNYGYTF
j_gene: TRBJ2-3; d_gene: -; abundance: -; v_gene: TRBV5-6; CDR3nt: TGTGCCAGCAGCCTCTCATATACGCAGTATTTT; CDR3aa: CASSLSYTQYF
j_gene: TRBJ2-1; d_gene: -; abundance: -; v_gene: TRBV7-3; CDR3nt: TGTGCCAGCAGCTTATTAGGGGGGAGGGTGAAGAATGAGCAGTTCTTC; CDR3aa: CASSLLGGRVKNEQFF
j_gene: TRBJ2-3; d_gene: TRBD2; abundance: -; v_gene: TRBV30; CDR3nt: TGTGCCTGGAGCAGCGGGGGGGCCGATACGCAGTATTTT; CDR3aa: CAWSSGGADTQYF
j_gene: TRBJ1-2; d_gene: -; abundance: -; v_gene: TRBV3-1; CDR3nt: TGTGCCAGCAGCGGGGGGGAAAACTATGGCTACACCTTC; CDR3aa: CASSGGENYGYTF
j_gene: TRBJ2-3; d_gene: -; abundance: -; v_gene: TRBV20-1; CDR3nt: TGCAGTGCTATTAAGGGGGGGACAGATACGCAGTATTTT; CDR3aa: CSAIKGGTDTQYF
j_gene: TRBJ2-2; d_gene: -; abundance: -; v_gene: TRBV6-4; CDR3nt: TGTGCCAGCAGAGACAGCAACACCGGGGAGCTGTTTTTT; CDR3aa: CASRDSNTGELFF
j_gene: TRBJ1-2; d_gene: -; abundance: few; v_gene: TRBV7-2; CDR3nt: TGTGCCAGCAGCTTGGCTGTGGGCGGCTACACCTTC; CDR3aa: CASSLAVGGYTF
j_gene: TRBJ2-1; d_gene: TRBD1; abundance: -; v_gene: TRBV24-1; CDR3nt: TGTGCCACCGGGGACAGGGGGTACAATGAGCAGTTCTTC; CDR3aa: CATGDRGYNEQFF
j_gene: TRBJ2-2; d_gene: -; abundance: -; v_gene: TRBV3-1; CDR3nt: TGTGCCAGCAGCCTACCGTCGGCCGGGGAGCTGTTTTTT; CDR3aa: CASSLPSAGELFF
j_gene: TRBJ1-1; d_gene: -; abundance: -; v_gene: TRBV18; CDR3nt: TGTGCCAGCTCAGCGGGGGGCGATTTATCTGAAGCTTTCTTT; CDR3aa: CASSAGGDLSEAFF
j_gene: TRBJ2-7; d_gene: TRBD2; abundance: -; v_gene: TRBV13; CDR3nt: TGTGCCAGCAGCTCTTCCTGGGGGTTCGGGACTAGCGGATACGAGCAGTACTTC; CDR3aa: CASSSSWGFGTSGYEQYF
j_gene: TRBJ2-2; d_gene: TRBD1; abundance: -; v_gene: TRBV5-1; CDR3nt: TGCGCCAGCAGACGGGACAGGGGAAACACCGGGGAGCTGTTTTTT; CDR3aa: CASRRDRGNTGELFF
j_gene: TRBJ2-2; d_gene: TRBD2; abundance: -; v_gene: TRBV12-3/TRBV12-4; CDR3nt: TGTGCCAGCAGGGCGGGACTAGCGGGGGGCACCGGGGAGCTGTTTTTT; CDR3aa: CASRAGLAGGTGELFF
j_gene: TRBJ2-3; d_gene: -; abundance: -; v_gene: TRBV29-1; CDR3nt: TGCAGCGTTGCTCCTCCACCAGATACGCAGTATTTT; CDR3aa: CSVAPPPDTQYF
j_gene: TRBJ1-1; d_gene: -; abundance: -; v_gene: TRBV20-1; CDR3nt: TGCAGTGCTGAACGACGTCTAAACACTGAAGCTTTCTTT; CDR3aa: CSAERRLNTEAFF
j_gene: TRBJ2-1; d_gene: -; abundance: -; v_gene: TRBV15; CDR3nt: TGTGCCACCAGCAGAGATCTGGACTCGCGCAATGAGCAGTTCTTC; CDR3aa: CATSRDLDSRNEQFF
j_gene: TRBJ1-3; d_gene: -; abundance: -; v_gene: TRBV12-3/TRBV12-4; CDR3nt: TGTGCCAGCGGGGAAGGGGCATTCTCTGGAAACACCATATATTTT; CDR3aa: CASGEGAFSGNTIYF
j_gene: TRBJ2-2; d_gene: TRBD1; abundance: -; v_gene: TRBV7-2; CDR3nt: TGTGCCAGCAGCCGTAGGATCTTACGGGACAGCGGCGGGGAGCTGTTTTTT; CDR3aa: CASSRRILRDSGGELFF
j_gene: TRBJ2-5; d_gene: TRBD2; abundance: -; v_gene: TRBV20-1; CDR3nt: TGCAGTGCTAAGGGACTAGCGGGGGGTCAGGAAGAGACCCAGTACTTC; CDR3aa: CSAKGLAGGQEETQYF
j_gene: TRBJ2-7; d_gene: -; abundance: -; v_gene: TRBV11-3; CDR3nt: TGTGCCAGCAGCCCTACCGCCGGGACACCTTACGAGCAGTACTTC; CDR3aa: CASSPTAGTPYEQYF
j_gene: TRBJ2-5; d_gene: -; abundance: -; v_gene: TRBV20-1; CDR3nt: TGCAGTGCCCGACCTGCCCAAGAGACCCAGTACTTC; CDR3aa: CSARPAQETQYF